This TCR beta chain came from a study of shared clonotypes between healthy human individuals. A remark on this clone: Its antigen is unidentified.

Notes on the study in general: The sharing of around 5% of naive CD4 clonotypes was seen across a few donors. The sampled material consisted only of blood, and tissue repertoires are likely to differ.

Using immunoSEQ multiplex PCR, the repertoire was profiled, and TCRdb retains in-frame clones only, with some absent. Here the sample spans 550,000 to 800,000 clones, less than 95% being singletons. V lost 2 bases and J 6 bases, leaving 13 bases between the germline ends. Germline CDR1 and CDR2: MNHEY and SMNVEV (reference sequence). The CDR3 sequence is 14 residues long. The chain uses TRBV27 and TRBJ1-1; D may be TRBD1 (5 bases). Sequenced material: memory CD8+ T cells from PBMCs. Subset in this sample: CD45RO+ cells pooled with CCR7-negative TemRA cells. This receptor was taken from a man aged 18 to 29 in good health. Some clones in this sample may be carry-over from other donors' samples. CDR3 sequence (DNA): TGTGCCAGCAGTTTAGTCAGGGCTGGCCCTGAAGCTTTCTTT. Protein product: CASSLVRAGPEAFF.